This TCR beta chain was found in a study of cytotoxic CD8 clonotypes in ibrutinib-treated CLL. General study points: Public clonotypes proved infrequent, and on treatment they shrank or remained steady. The times at which samples were taken varied between sustained-remission and progressing patients.

V was shortened by 0 bases and J by 1 base, with 12 bases between the two germline ends. Germline V gene lookup returns CDR1 SEHNR and CDR2 FQNEAQ (reference sequence). This CDR3 contains 16 residues. Comment on this clone: What it binds is unknown.

The repertoire was sequenced with immunoSEQ multiplex PCR; TCRdb's copy has only in-frame clones and lacks some. This sample carries 200,000 or so clones, 79% of them seen once, and the ten largest clones take about an eighth. Sequenced material: PBMCs, taken after 12 months of ibrutinib treatment. The clonotype comes from a human donor with chronic lymphocytic leukemia. This rearrangement joins TRBV7-9 to TRBJ2-5; a weak D match, TRBD1 (5 bases). CDR3 residues: CASSLATGRAQETQYF. In nucleotides, the CDR3 is TGTGCCAGCAGCTTAGCGACGGGCAGGGCCCAAGAGACCCAGTACTTC.